This entry lists 14 T cell receptor beta chains sequenced from one sample in a study of T cells in women clearing cervical HPV infection (dated by TCRdb to about 2018). Receptors were amplified or captured by the immunoSEQ multiplex PCR assay. This immuneACCESS table, as held by TCRdb, lists in-frame sequences with V and J called but not all clones. Of the missing ones, under half trace to an unresolved V gene in checked studies; the others have no known cause. The sample table holds about 33,000 clones. The ten largest clones represent 7.8% of the sample. Sequencing input: blood buffy coat. The receptors stem from a woman aged 18-69 years with a cervical HPV16 infection that either progressed to CIN3+ or cleared (not recorded which).

About this clone itself: The read halts 3 residues ahead of the CDR3 end, with the missing end drawn from the germline J gene. The J gene is TRBJ2-3, the V gene TRBV5-1, with 8 bases fitting TRBD2. V shed 7 bases and J 1 base; nucleotides not matched to a gene: 14. Germline CDR1 is SGHRS and CDR2 is YFSETQ. The CDR3 length is 17 residues. CDR3 DNA, as far as it was read: TGCGCCAGCCGCGGTATATCCGACGGGGGGGGCACAGATACG. Amino acid sequence: CASRGISDGGGTDT. The CDR3 in its entirety is CASRGISDGGGTDTQYF.

CDR3 DNA, as far as it was read: TGTGCCAGCAGCCCCCAGGGAATCTACGAG. Translation gives CASSPQGIYE. From start to end, the CDR3 is CASSPQGIYEQYF. The rearrangement joins TRBV25-1 to TRBJ2-7; a possible D gene is TRBD1 (5 bases). The CDR3 goes on 3 residues after the read ends, and that part is filled in from the germline J gene. Trimming took off 6 bases at V and 3 bases at J, with 12 bases between the two ends. Germline lookup yields CDR1 MGHDK and CDR2 SYGVNS. This CDR3 spans 13 amino acids.

Details on this clone: The CDR3 is cut off 3 residues early in the read; its end comes from the germline J gene. This sequence joins TRBV20-1 and TRBJ2-4; 8 nucleotides align to TRBD2. Germline V gene lookup returns CDR1 DFQATT and CDR2 SNEGSKA (reference sequence). The CDR3 extends over 14 amino acids. V trimming: 5 bases; J trimming: 3 bases; junction bases outside the gene matches: 6. The DNA read from the CDR3 is TGCAGTGCTTACGGGGGGGCCGGCAAAAACATT. This codes for CSAYGGAGKNI. The entire CDR3 protein is CSAYGGAGKNIQYF.

Concerning this clone itself: The missing CDR3 end, 3 residues past where the read stops, is filled in from the germline J gene. The chain links TRBV12-3 or TRBV12-4 to TRBJ2-5; D is perhaps TRBD2 (5 bases). The V and J ends lost 5 bases and 4 bases respectively, with 17 bases between them. There are 15 residues in the CDR3. The CDR3 bases that were read are TGTGCCAGCAGTGGCGGAGGAAGAGCCGGAGAGACC. Protein product: CASSGGGRAGET. In full, the CDR3 reads CASSGGGRAGETQYF.

Concerning this clone itself: Read sequence stops 3 residues before the CDR3 end, and the germline J gene provides the missing end. V gene TRBV30 combines with J gene TRBJ1-1; TRBD1 matches at 7 bases. The V segment lost 5 bases and the J segment 7 bases; nucleotides outside the gene matches: 1. Looked up from germline, CDR1 is GTSNPN and CDR2 is SVGIG (reference sequence). The CDR3 length is 10 residues. This chain's CDR3 is CAWGQVEAFF. CDR3 bases read: TGTGCCTGGGGACAGGTTGAA.

Judged by frequency, this clone is medium-sized. The read gets to within 3 residues of the CDR3 end, and the germline J gene fills in the rest. The chain links TRBV14 to TRBJ1-4; D possibly corresponds to TRBD1 (6 bases). The CDR3 spans 14 residues. Germline values: CDR1 SGHDN, CDR2 FVKESK. The V gene lost 2 bases and the J gene lost 8 bases, with 12 bases spanning the gap. Partial CDR3 DNA: TGTGCCAGCAGCCAACTTTCAACAGGGGAAAAA. Amino acid sequence: CASSQLSTGEK. The whole CDR3 reads CASSQLSTGEKLFF.

On this clone itself: The DNA ends 3 residues before the CDR3 does, and the rest of the CDR3 is filled in from the germline J gene. The rearrangement uses TRBV5-1 and TRBJ1-2; the match to TRBD1 covers 9 bases. Germline V gene sequence: CDR1 SGHRS, CDR2 YFSETQ. This CDR3 comprises 15 residues. This CDR3 is CASLIDTGGRETYTF. CDR3 bases read: TGCGCCAGCCTCATAGATACAGGGGGCAGGGAGACC.

Turning to this clone: The sequenced fragment ends 3 residues before the CDR3 boundary, so the rest is inferred from the germline J gene. This sequence joins TRBV30 and TRBJ2-7; D might be TRBD1 (6 bases). This CDR3 is 13 amino acids long. The V gene's germline CDR1 is GTSNPN and CDR2 SVGIG (reference sequence). V shed 1 base and J shed 5 bases, with 12 bases lying between them. CDR3 protein: CAWSALQGHEQYF. The DNA read from the CDR3 is TGTGCCTGGAGTGCGCTACAGGGACACGAG.

CDR3 protein: CAWFPNGETQYF. The DNA read from the CDR3 is TGTGCCTGGTTCCCCAACGGAGAGACC. The J gene is TRBJ2-5, the V gene TRBV30, with D unclear. The sequence runs out 3 residues before the end of the CDR3; the remainder is reconstructed from the germline J gene. The CDR3 spans 12 residues. Germline lookup yields CDR1 GTSNPN and CDR2 SVGIG (reference sequence). V gave up 5 bases and J gave up 4 bases, with 11 bases separating them.

As to this clone: The CDR3 end is not reached by the read, which stops 3 residues before it; the germline J gene fills it in. V gene TRBV19 combines with J gene TRBJ1-2, with 7 nucleotides matching TRBD1. CDR1 is LNHDA and CDR2 is SQIVND in the germline V gene (reference sequence). The length of the CDR3 is 14 residues. V was clipped by 1 base and J by 4 bases; unmatched bases: 3. The sequenced part of the CDR3 DNA is TGTGCCAGTAGTATAGGGGCAGGGGGCTATGGC. The encoded protein is CASSIGAGGYG. The full CDR3 is CASSIGAGGYGYTF.

Regarding this clone: The CDR3 goes on 3 residues after the read ends, and that part is filled in from the germline J gene. The V gene is TRBV7-6, the J gene TRBJ2-7; 9 bases match TRBD1. V lost 3 bases, J lost 2 bases, and 5 bases stayed unmatched. Germline V lookup: CDR1 SGHVS, CDR2 FNYEAQ. The CDR3 length is 15 residues. The CDR3 protein is CASSFGQGIAYEQYF. CDR3 bases read: TGTGCCAGCAGCTTTGGACAGGGGATAGCCTACGAG.

About this clone: Coverage ceases 3 residues before the CDR3 finishes, and the germline J gene fills in the end. The rearrangement links TRBV6-1 to TRBJ1-6, with 8 bases aligning to TRBD1. The CDR3 has 15 residues. CDR1 is MNHNS and CDR2 is SASEGT in the germline V gene. The trim removed 2 bases at V and 9 bases at J, leaving 6 bases unmatched. Here the CDR3 reads CASSESGRGLSPLHF. CDR3 DNA (partial): TGTGCCAGCAGTGAATCGGGCAGGGGGCTTTCACCC.

Note on this clone: Sequencing ends 3 residues short of the CDR3 end; the germline J gene provides the rest. The chain has TRBV10-3 and TRBJ2-6; D might be TRBD1 (6 bases). The CDR3 length is 14 residues. V lost 9 bases and J 1 base, leaving 10 bases between the germline ends. CDR1 ENHRY and CDR2 SYGVKD come from the germline V gene. CDR3 DNA (partial): TGTGCCATTAGTACAGGGTCTGGGGCCAACGTC. Amino acids: CAISTGSGANV. The CDR3, in full, reads CAISTGSGANVLTF.

About this clone: The CDR3 end falls 3 residues outside the read, so it is completed with the germline J gene. The gene calls are TRBV19 and TRBJ2-3; 8 positions match TRBD2. CDR1 is LNHDA and CDR2 is SQIVND in the germline V gene (reference sequence). This CDR3 is built from 12 residues. The CDR3 reads CASSSLAGTQYF. Incomplete CDR3 DNA: TGTGCCAGTAGTTCCTTAGCGGGGACG.